This T cell receptor (beta chain) was sequenced in a study of blood T cell repertoires in COVID-19 (dated by TCRdb to the early 2020s). Study-level background: Samples covering the acute and convalescent phases of COVID-19 were provided by collaborators in the United States, Italy and Spain. The material from the prospective study consisted of cDNA or gDNA derived from T cells, B-cell-depleted T cells, or PBMCs. Deeply sampled blood TCRbeta repertoires from subjects exposed to, actively infected with, or recovered from COVID-19 were included in the dataset. The repertoires were made available in a free public database intended to serve as a resource for research on the immune response to SARS-CoV-2. The samples were drawn from two sources: the first 160 participants of the ongoing ImmuneRACE study, and some 1,300 subjects contributed by 6 global collaborators. Nearly every sample came with metadata listing a de-identified subject ID, COVID-19 status, age in years and sex. Where HLA class I and class II types were available, the types were taken from metadata supplied by the sample provider, not from assay-based typing. The investigation overall reported the following: Clinical and demographic metadata were provided uncurated, with the amount varying by source and participant.

TCRbeta CDR3 regions were amplified from genomic DNA using the immunoSEQ Assay, a bias-controlled multiplex PCR. Per the authors' processing: The number of nucleated cells in each sample was estimated from the amplification of reference gene primers within the assay. To quantify the absolute abundance of each unique TCRbeta CDR3 rearrangement, sequence reads were collapsed and filtered. For each sample, productive Simpson clonality was calculated as the square root of Simpson's diversity index across productive rearrangements. The source is immuneACCESS, and TCRdb retained only in-frame sequences with V and J called. Part of the clones is not carried over; for the studies checked, unresolved V genes explain less than half of this, and the remainder is unexplained. V and J calls and clone size follow that table, whereas D and trimming were derived from the DNA. Across this sample there are 400,000 to 550,000 clones, with around 89% seen only once. The ten top clones hold around 4.5% of the sample.

This clone has just a few counts. It has no known antigen specificity. The input lacks base qualities; no much larger clone sits a single base away. Each collaborating institution followed its own protocols to collect whole blood in K2EDTA tubes. For TCRbeta analysis, collaborator samples were shipped as frozen whole blood, as isolated PBMCs, or as DNA extracted from either sample type. The origin of this receptor is a woman between 25 and 40 years old with acute or convalescent COVID-19. Sequencing used peripheral blood.

The CDR3 region: CASSWTGTGWPEQYF. The nucleotides read TGTGCCAGCAGCTGGACCGGGACAGGGTGGCCCGAGCAGTACTTC. This sequence uses TRBV5-6 and TRBJ2-7; TRBD1 lines up with 9 middle nucleotides. Including cysteine and phenylalanine, the CDR3 has 15 amino acids. The DNA shown is the 45-base CDR3, in frame from base 1. Germline trimming: 3 bases from V, 6 bases from J; junction bases outside gene matches: 10. As encoded in the germline V gene, CDR1 is SGHDT while CDR2 is YYEEEE.